The 5 T cell receptor beta chains in this list originate from one sample, sequenced in a study of OX40 agonist ivuxolimab in advanced cancers. Sequenced by immunoSEQ multiplex PCR; TCRdb stores in-frame clones only, minus some. Counted here are roughly 48,000 clones, about 86% occurring once; the ten biggest clones make up approximately 10%. Material: CD4+ or CD8+ T cells sorted from blood, obtained in a trial of the OX40 agonist ivuxolimab. These receptors all come from an adult with an advanced solid tumor such as melanoma, head and neck, liver or kidney cancer.

CDR3 coding DNA: TGTGCCAGCAGCAAAGAGGGTGAGATGACTGAAGCTTTCTTT. It translates to CASSKEGEMTEAFF. The V gene is TRBV7-2, the J gene TRBJ1-1; D gene uncertain. The CDR3 extends over 14 amino acids. Trimming pared 5 bases from V and 5 bases from J, leaving 15 bases between. Germline V gene lookup returns CDR1 SGHTA and CDR2 FQGNSA.

This rearrangement joins TRBV29-1 to TRBJ2-2; TRBD1 is a possible D gene (6 bases). The germline V gene encodes CDR1 SQVTM and CDR2 ANQGSEA. CDR3 length: 12 residues. The ends were cut back, 7 bases at V and 3 bases at J, with 9 bases in the middle. The CDR3 is CSAPGDTGELFF. CDR3 DNA: TGCAGCGCCCCAGGGGACACCGGGGAGCTGTTTTTT.

This clone appeared once. The chain joins TRBV4-3 to TRBJ2-7, with 8 bases aligning to TRBD1. The V gene end was trimmed by 2 bases and the J gene end by 5 bases; junction bases not matched to a gene: 8. CDR1 is LGHNA and CDR2 is YSLEER in the germline V gene. CDR3 size: 15 residues. CDR3 loop: CASSQYYRGIHEQYF. Written as DNA, the CDR3 is TGCGCCAGCAGCCAATATTACAGGGGGATCCACGAGCAGTACTTC.

V is TRBV7-9 and J is TRBJ1-4, with a possible D match to TRBD1 (6 bases). The germline V gene encodes CDR1 SEHNR and CDR2 FQNEAQ (reference sequence). Trimming removed 5 bases at V and 1 base at J, with 11 bases between. This CDR3 has 15 amino acids. CDR3 nucleotide sequence: TGTGCCAGCAGCCCGGAGGGGGTAACTAATGAAAAACTGTTTTTT. As protein: CASSPEGVTNEKLFF.

V is TRBV15 and J is TRBJ2-5, with D uncertain. Trimming took off 0 bases at V and 2 bases at J, with 10 bases between the two ends. The CDR3 is 15 amino acids. From germline, CDR1 is LNHNV and CDR2 YYDKDF (reference sequence). CDR3 nucleotides: TGTGCCACCAGCAGAGATTCGGCACAGCAAGAGACCCAGTACTTC. It codes for CATSRDSAQQETQYF.